The 15 T cell receptor beta chains presented below share a single source sample, sequenced in a study of CD8 T cells in ankylosing spondylitis. Using its own MiXCR run on the 5' RACE reads, TCRdb lists one record per CDR3 protein. The table records about 27,000 distinct CDR3 sequences, 7.9% of them present only once. Material for sequencing was blood. The receptors originated from a male donor with ankylosing spondylitis or in good health (not recorded which).

This clonotype was found a few times. The J gene is TRBJ1-1, the V gene TRBV7-2; 8 bases are shared with TRBD1. V lost 1 base to trimming and J lost 4 bases; unmatched junction nucleotides: 2. Germline-derived CDR1 and CDR2 are SGHTA and FQGNSA. This CDR3 is built from 14 residues. CDR3 bases: TGTGCCAGCAGCTTAGGGACAGGGAGCACTGAAGCTTTCTTT. Translated, it gives CASSLGTGSTEAFF.

The V call is TRBV20-1, the J call TRBJ2-1; D gene ambiguous. Germline assignment: CDR1 DFQATT and CDR2 SNEGSKA (reference sequence). The V end lost 3 bases, the J end lost 3 bases, and 3 bases lay between the germline ends. This CDR3 is 11 amino acids long. The CDR3 region has the DNA TGCAGTGCTAGGGACTACAATGAGCAGTTCTTC. Its protein product is CSARDYNEQFF.

J is TRBJ1-1 and V is TRBV12-3 or TRBV12-4, with 7 bases matching TRBD1. This CDR3 is built from 15 residues. The V and J ends lost 6 bases and 1 base, in that order; junction bases with no gene match: 8. The CDR3 nucleotides are TGTGCCAGCAGCCCCCGACAGGGCGGGAACACTGAAGCTTTCTTT. It translates to CASSPRQGGNTEAFF.

The genes are TRBV28 and TRBJ2-1, with 7 nucleotides matching TRBD2. The ends lost 5 bases at V and 7 bases at J; junction bases unmatched: 11. This CDR3 has 15 residues. Per the germline V gene, CDR1 is MDHEN and CDR2 is SYDVKM. The CDR3 sequence is CASSVVRGSRNEQFF. CDR3 coding DNA: TGTGCCAGCAGTGTGGTGCGGGGGAGTCGAAATGAGCAGTTCTTC.

Only a few counts were recorded for this clonotype. The rearrangement uses TRBV12-3 or TRBV12-4 and TRBJ1-6, with 7 bases identical to TRBD1. V was pared by 4 bases and J by 5 bases, with 2 bases of the junction left unmatched. The CDR3 is 14 residues long. The CDR3 DNA reads as TGTGCCAGCAGTTACAGGGGTGATAATTCACCCCTCCACTTT. Translation: CASSYRGDNSPLHF.

This clonotype was recorded many times. The V gene is TRBV28, the J gene TRBJ1-6, with no clear D. Germline V CDR1 and CDR2: MDHEN, SYDVKM. The V end lost 6 bases, the J end lost 8 bases, and 11 bases lay between the germline ends. This CDR3 spans 13 amino acids. CDR3 in DNA: TGTGCCAGCAGCCCCTTGGGGTATTCACCCCTCCACTTT. As protein: CASSPLGYSPLHF.

The rearrangement joins TRBV27 to TRBJ2-7; a possible D gene is TRBD2 (6 bases). CDR1 MNHEY and CDR2 SMNVEV come from the germline V gene (reference sequence). This CDR3 has 12 amino acids. V was shortened by 5 bases and J by 7 bases, with 12 bases between the two germline ends. The CDR3 bases are TGTGCCAGCAGTAGTCCGGCGGGAGAGCAGTACTTC. The encoded protein is CASSSPAGEQYF.

The chain uses TRBV2 and TRBJ2-2; D perhaps matches TRBD2 (5 bases). Per germline, CDR1 SNHLY and CDR2 FYNNEI. The CDR3 contains 13 residues. The V end lost 7 bases, the J end lost 2 bases, and 8 bases lay between the germline ends. The CDR3 region has the DNA TGTGCCAGCACTCTAGCAAACACCGGGGAGCTGTTTTTT. Amino acids: CASTLANTGELFF.

This clonotype was seen only a few times. The chain links TRBV4-1 to TRBJ1-5; no clear D. Germline V gene sequence: CDR1 MGHRA, CDR2 YSYEKL. Trimming stripped 3 bases from V and 4 bases from J, with 7 bases between. The CDR3 spans 13 residues. The DNA of the CDR3 is TGCGCCAGCAGCCAGGACCAGAATCAGCCCCAGCATTTT. This translates into CASSQDQNQPQHF.

This clonotype was recorded a few times. The V call is TRBV20-1, the J call TRBJ2-1, with 8 bases lining up with TRBD2. Per the germline V gene, CDR1 is DFQATT and CDR2 is SNEGSKA (reference sequence). With 3 bases clipped from V and 8 bases from J, the junction kept 12 bases outside the gene matches. CDR3 length: 15 amino acids. The CDR3: CSASVPQAGVYEQFF. In DNA, the CDR3 is TGCAGTGCTAGTGTCCCCCAAGCGGGAGTATATGAGCAGTTCTTC.

By frequency in the sample, this clonotype is medium-sized. This chain connects TRBV10-3 to TRBJ2-3; possibly TRBD1 or TRBD2 for D (6 bases each). This CDR3 contains 13 residues. V shed 5 bases and J shed 4 bases, with 10 bases lying between them. Germline V lookup: CDR1 ENHRY, CDR2 SYGVKD. CDR3 loop: CAISLGGADTQYF. CDR3 coding DNA: TGTGCCATCAGTCTGGGGGGCGCAGATACGCAGTATTTT.

The chain uses TRBV5-4 and TRBJ2-7; D possibly corresponds to TRBD2 (5 bases). Germline CDR1 is SGHNT and CDR2 is YYREEE (reference sequence). There are 14 residues in the CDR3. The V gene lost 3 bases and the J gene lost 6 bases, with 16 bases spanning the gap. The CDR3 nucleotides read TGTGCCAGCAGCTGGGCCGGGGATTCGGGCGAGCAGTACGTC. Translating it yields CASSWAGDSGEQYV.

Relative to its sample, this clonotype is medium-sized. V is TRBV7-2 and J is TRBJ2-3; TRBD2 aligns across 13 bases. The V and J ends lost 5 bases and 3 bases, in that order; junction bases with no gene match: 2. The CDR3 has 15 amino acids. From germline, CDR1 is SGHTA and CDR2 FQGNSA. As DNA, the CDR3 is TGTGCCAGCAGCATGGGACTAGCGGGGACAGATACGCAGTATTTT. Encoded protein: CASSMGLAGTDTQYF. The variable domain in full, completed from reference TRBV7-2 and TRBJ2-3, reads GAGVSQSPSNKVTEKGKDVELRCDPISGHTALYWYRQSLGQGLEFLIYFQGNSAPDKSGLPSDRFSAERTGGSVSTLTIQRTQQEDSAVYLCASSMGLAGTDTQYFGPGTRLTVL.

This clonotype was seen a handful of times. V and J are TRBV20-1 and TRBJ2-1; D perhaps matches TRBD1 (6 bases). This CDR3 has 14 amino acids. CDR1 is DFQATT, CDR2 SNEGSKA, per germline (reference sequence). V was clipped by 5 bases and J by 6 bases, with 17 bases between them. CDR3 amino acids: CSAGRDNPPNEQFF. CDR3 DNA sequence: TGCAGTGCTGGACGGGACAATCCCCCCAATGAGCAGTTCTTC.

This clonotype was found many times. This chain uses TRBV25-1 with TRBJ1-4; 7 nucleotides line up with TRBD1. With V trimmed by 4 bases and J by 7 bases, 15 bases remained unmatched. In germline, CDR1 is MGHDK, CDR2 SYGVNS. The CDR3 covers 17 residues. The CDR3 nucleotides are TGTGCCAGCAGTGGATACCACAGGACAGGTTTTGGTGAAAAACTGTTTTTT. Protein product: CASSGYHRTGFGEKLFF.